This TCR beta chain was captured in a study of cytomegalovirus exposure and HLA in healthy donors. Findings and caveats of the study: V- and J-gene trimming in TCR beta was tied to a missense DCLRE1C variant by an analysis performed later. Cytomegalovirus status was reportedly diagnosed by the classifier with high specificity and sensitivity.

The study sampled nominally healthy donors, though unrecorded immune exposures were likely. The primer mix had 60 Vbeta and 13 Jbeta primers. The assay was immunoSEQ multiplex PCR, and TCRdb's table has in-frame clones only and misses some. The sample contains 75,000 to 85,000 clones, around 80% of which appear only once. Trimming took 3 bases from V and 4 from J, leaving 9 bases between them. CDR1 is ENHRY and CDR2 is SYGVKD in the germline V gene. The CDR3 consists of 14 residues. In regard to this clone: Its target is not known.

The TCR comes from a male donor in good health and CMV-seronegative. Specimen: PBMCs. The chain recombines TRBV10-3 with TRBJ1-4; weak D call: TRBD1 (6 bases). As DNA, the CDR3 is TGTGCCATCAGTGACAGGGGAAATAATGAAAAACTGTTTTTT. Translating gives CAISDRGNNEKLFF.